Listed here is a single T cell receptor beta chain. Its antigen is as yet unknown. Carrying UMI labels, the TRB cDNA libraries were prepared through 5' RACE. Using the 5' RACE reads, TCRdb records one entry per CDR3 protein without DNA. Recorded for this sample: about 62,000 distinct CDR3 sequences. This record comes from a study of CXCR3-negative and CXCR3-positive naive CD8 T cells. Germline CDR1 reads MDHEN; CDR2 reads SYDVKM. CDR3 size: 14 residues. CD45RO-CCR7+CD27+CD95- marked naive CD8+ T cells. Findings of the study overall: Naive cells with CXCR3 showed TRB CDR3s that were more hydrophobic than those in CXCR3-negative naive cells. Naive subsets showed comparable surface CD5, and TCR interaction strength was also inferred from TRB CDR3 physicochemistry.

V gene TRBV28 combines with J gene TRBJ1-1; no DNA is available, so the TRBD1 call from TCRdb remains unchecked. The clonotype originates from a human donor in good health. Some clones in this sample may be carry-over from other donors' samples. The sequencing sample was made of naive CXCR3- CD8+ T cells from blood. Subset in this sample: CD45RO-CCR7+CD27+CD95- naive CD8+ T cells lacking CXCR3 (TNR3-). The CDR3 sequence is CASRSSDRDPEAFF.